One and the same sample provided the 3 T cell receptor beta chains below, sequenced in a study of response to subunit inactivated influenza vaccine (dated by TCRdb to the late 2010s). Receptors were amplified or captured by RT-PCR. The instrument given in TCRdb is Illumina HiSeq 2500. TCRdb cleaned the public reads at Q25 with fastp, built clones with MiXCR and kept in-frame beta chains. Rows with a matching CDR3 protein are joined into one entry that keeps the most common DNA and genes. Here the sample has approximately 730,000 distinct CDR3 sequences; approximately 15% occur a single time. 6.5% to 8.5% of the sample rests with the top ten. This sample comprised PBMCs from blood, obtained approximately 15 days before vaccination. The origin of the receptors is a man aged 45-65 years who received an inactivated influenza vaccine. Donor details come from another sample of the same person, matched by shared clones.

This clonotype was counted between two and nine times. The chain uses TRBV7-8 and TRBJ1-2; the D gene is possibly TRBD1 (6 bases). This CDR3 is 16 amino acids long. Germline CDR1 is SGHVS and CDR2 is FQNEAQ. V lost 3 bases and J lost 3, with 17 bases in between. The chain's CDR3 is CASSLSRGRPDYGYTF. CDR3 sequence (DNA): TGTGCCAGCAGCTTGAGTCGGGGGCGCCCTGACTATGGCTACACCTTC.

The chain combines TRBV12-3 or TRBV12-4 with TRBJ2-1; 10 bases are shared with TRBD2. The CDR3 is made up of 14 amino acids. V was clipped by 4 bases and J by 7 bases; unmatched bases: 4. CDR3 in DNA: TGTGCCAGCAGTTGGAGAGCGGGGGGGAATGAGCAGTTCTTC. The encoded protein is CASSWRAGGNEQFF.

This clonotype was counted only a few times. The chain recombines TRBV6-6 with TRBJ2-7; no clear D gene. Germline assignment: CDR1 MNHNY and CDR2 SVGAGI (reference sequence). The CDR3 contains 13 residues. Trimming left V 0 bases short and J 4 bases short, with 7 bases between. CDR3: CASSYSIRYEQYF. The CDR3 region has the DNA TGTGCCAGCAGTTACTCGATTAGGTACGAGCAGTACTTC.